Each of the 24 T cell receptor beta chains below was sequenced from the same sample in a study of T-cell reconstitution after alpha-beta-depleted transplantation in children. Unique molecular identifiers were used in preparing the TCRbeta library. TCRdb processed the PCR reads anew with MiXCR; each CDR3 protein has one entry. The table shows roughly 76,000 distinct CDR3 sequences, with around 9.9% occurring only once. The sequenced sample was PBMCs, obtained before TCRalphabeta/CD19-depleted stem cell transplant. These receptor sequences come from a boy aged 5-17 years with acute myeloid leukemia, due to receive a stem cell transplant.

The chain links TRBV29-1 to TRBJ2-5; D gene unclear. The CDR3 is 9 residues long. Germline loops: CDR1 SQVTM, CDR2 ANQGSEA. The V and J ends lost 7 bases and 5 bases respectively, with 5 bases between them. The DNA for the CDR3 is TGCAGCGCCAGCGAGACCCAGTACTTC. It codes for CSASETQYF.

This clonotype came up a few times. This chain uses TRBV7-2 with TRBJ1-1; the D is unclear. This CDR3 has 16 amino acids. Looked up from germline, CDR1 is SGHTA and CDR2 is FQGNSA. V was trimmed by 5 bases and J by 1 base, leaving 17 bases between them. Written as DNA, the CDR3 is TGTGCCAGCAGCCGCGGGCCCCAATTACCGAACACTGAAGCTTTCTTT. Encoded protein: CASSRGPQLPNTEAFF.

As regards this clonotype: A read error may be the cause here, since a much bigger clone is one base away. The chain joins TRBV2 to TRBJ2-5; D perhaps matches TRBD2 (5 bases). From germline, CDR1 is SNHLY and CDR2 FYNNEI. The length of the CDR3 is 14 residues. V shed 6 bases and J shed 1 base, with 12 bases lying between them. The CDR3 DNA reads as TGTGCCAGCAGCGACCCTAGCCCCCAAGAGACCCAGTACTTC. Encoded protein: CASSDPSPQETQYF. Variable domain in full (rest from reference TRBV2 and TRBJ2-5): EPEVTQTPSHQVTQMGQEVILRCVPISNHLYFYWYRQILGQKVEFLVSFYNNEISEKSEIFDDQFSVERPDGSNFTLKIRSTKLEDSAMYFCASSDPSPQETQYFGPGTRLLVL.

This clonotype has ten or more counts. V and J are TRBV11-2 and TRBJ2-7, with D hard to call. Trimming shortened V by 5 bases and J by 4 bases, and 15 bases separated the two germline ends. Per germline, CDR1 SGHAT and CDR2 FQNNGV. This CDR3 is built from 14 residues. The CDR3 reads CASSPLGRNYEQYF. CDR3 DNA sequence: TGTGCCAGCAGCCCGTTAGGACGGAATTACGAGCAGTACTTC.

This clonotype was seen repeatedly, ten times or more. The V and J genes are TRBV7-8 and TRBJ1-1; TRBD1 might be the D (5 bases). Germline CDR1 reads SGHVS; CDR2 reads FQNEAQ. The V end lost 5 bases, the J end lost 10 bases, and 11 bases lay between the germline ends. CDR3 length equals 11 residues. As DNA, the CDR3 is TGTGCCAGCAGCCCCCGGGACGTAGCTTTCTTT. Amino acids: CASSPRDVAFF.

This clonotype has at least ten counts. CDR3 nucleotide sequence: TGTGCCAGCAGTCGGGAGGGGCGGACCCTAATGCCTGAAGCTTTCTTT. Translating gives CASSREGRTLMPEAFF. This rearrangement joins TRBV6-5 to TRBJ1-1; maybe TRBD1 (5 bases). Germline V gives CDR1 MNHEY, CDR2 SVGAGI. V was shortened by 5 bases and J by 6 bases, with 22 bases between the two germline ends. The CDR3 runs to 16 residues.

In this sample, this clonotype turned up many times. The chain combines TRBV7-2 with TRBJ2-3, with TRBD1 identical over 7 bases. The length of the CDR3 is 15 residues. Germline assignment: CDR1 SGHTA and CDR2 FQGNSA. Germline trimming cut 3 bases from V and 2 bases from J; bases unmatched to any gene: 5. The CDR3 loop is CASSFRDRATDTQYF. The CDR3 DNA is TGTGCCAGCAGCTTCCGGGACAGAGCCACAGATACGCAGTATTTT.

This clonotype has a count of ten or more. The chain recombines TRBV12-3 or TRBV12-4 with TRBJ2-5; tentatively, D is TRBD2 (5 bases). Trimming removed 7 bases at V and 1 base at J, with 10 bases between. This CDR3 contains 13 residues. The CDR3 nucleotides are TGTGCCAGCAATCGGGGTATCCAAGAGACCCAGTACTTC. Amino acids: CASNRGIQETQYF.

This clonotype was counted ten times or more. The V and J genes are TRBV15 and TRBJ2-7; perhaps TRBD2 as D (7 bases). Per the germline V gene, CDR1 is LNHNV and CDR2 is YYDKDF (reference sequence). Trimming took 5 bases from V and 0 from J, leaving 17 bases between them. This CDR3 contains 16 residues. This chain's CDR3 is CATSDRFGRPSYEQYF. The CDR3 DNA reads TGTGCCACCAGCGACAGGTTCGGGAGGCCCTCCTACGAGCAGTACTTC.

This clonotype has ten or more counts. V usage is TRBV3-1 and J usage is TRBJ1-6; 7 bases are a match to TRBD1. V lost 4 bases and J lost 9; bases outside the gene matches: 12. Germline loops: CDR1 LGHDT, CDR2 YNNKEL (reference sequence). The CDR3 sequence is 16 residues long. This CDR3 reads CASSRRNRQGSSPLHF. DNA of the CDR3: TGTGCCAGCAGCCGACGCAATCGACAGGGAAGTTCACCCCTCCACTTT.

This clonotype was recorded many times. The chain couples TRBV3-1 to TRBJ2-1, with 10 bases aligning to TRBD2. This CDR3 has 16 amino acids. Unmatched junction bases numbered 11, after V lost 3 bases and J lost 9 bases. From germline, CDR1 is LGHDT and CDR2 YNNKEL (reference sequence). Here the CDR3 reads CASSQYLIAGGAEQFF. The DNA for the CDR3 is TGTGCCAGCAGCCAGTACCTTATAGCGGGAGGAGCTGAGCAGTTCTTC.

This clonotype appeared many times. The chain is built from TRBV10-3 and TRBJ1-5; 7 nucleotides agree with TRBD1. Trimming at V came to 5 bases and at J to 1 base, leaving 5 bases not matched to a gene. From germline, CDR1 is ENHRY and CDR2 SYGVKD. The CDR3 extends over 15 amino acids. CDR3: CAISSDRASNQPQHF. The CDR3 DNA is TGTGCCATCAGTTCCGACAGGGCCAGCAATCAGCCCCAGCATTTT.

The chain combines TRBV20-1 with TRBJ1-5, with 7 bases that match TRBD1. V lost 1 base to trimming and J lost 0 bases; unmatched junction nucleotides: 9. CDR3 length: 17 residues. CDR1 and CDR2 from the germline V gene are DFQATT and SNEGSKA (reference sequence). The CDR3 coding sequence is TGCAGTGCTAGAGCCGGGACAGCCAATAATAGCAATCAGCCCCAGCATTTT. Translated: CSARAGTANNSNQPQHF.

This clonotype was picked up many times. CDR3 region: CASTYSPGAGGNTIYF. The CDR3 region has the DNA TGTGCCAGCACCTACTCCCCGGGGGCCGGAGGAAACACCATATATTTT. The rearrangement links TRBV4-2 to TRBJ1-3; a possible D gene is TRBD1 (6 bases). This CDR3 is built from 16 residues. Between the trimmed V and J ends, which lost 7 bases and 4 bases, there was a span of 20 bases. Germline V gene lookup returns CDR1 LGHNA and CDR2 YNFKEQ.

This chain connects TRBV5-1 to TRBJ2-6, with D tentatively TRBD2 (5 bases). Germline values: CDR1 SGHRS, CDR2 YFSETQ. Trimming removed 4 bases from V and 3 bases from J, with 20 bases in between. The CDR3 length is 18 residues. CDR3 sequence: CASSREPSGIRGANVLTF. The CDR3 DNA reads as TGCGCCAGCAGCCGGGAACCCTCGGGAATACGTGGGGCCAACGTCCTGACTTTC.

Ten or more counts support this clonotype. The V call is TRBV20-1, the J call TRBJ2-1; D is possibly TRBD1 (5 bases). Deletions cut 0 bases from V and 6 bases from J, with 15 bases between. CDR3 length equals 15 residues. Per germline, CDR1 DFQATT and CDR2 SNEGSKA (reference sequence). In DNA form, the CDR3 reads TGCAGTGCTAGAGATGGACGGATTCAGGGCAATGAGCAGTTCTTC. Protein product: CSARDGRIQGNEQFF.

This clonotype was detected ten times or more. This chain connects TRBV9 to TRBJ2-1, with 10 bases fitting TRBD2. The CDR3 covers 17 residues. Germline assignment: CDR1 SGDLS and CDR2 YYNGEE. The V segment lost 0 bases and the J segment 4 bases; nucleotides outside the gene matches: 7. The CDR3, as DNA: TGTGCCAGCAGCGTAGAGGATAGCGGGAGGTTATACAATGAGCAGTTCTTC. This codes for CASSVEDSGRLYNEQFF. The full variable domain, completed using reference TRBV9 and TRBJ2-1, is DSGVTQTPKHLITATGQRVTLRCSPRSGDLSVYWYQQSLDQGLQFLIQYYNGEERAKGNILERFSAQQFPDLHSELNLSSLELGDSALYFCASSVEDSGRLYNEQFFGPGTRLTVL.

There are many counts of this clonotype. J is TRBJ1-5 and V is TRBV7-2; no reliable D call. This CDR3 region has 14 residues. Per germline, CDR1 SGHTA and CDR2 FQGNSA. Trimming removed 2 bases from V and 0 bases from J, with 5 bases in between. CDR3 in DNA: TGTGCCAGCAGCTTATCCCATAGCAATCAGCCCCAGCATTTT. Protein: CASSLSHSNQPQHF.

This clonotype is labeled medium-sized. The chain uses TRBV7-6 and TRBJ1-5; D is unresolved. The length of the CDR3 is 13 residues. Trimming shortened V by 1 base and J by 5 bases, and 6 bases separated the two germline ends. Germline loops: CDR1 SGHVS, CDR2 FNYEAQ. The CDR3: CASSLGSDQPQHF. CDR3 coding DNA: TGTGCCAGCAGCTTAGGCAGCGATCAGCCCCAGCATTTT.

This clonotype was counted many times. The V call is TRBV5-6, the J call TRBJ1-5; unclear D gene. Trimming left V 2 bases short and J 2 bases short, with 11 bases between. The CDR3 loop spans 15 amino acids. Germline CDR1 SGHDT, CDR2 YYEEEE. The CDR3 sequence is CASSLEGRGNQPQHF. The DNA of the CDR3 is TGTGCCAGCAGCTTAGAAGGAAGAGGCAATCAGCCCCAGCATTTT.

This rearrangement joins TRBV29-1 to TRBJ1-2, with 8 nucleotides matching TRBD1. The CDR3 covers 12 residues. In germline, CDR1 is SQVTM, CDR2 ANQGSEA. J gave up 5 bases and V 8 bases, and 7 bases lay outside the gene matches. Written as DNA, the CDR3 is TGCAGCTCTTCCGACAGGGGTTATGGCTACACCTTC. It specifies CSSSDRGYGYTF.

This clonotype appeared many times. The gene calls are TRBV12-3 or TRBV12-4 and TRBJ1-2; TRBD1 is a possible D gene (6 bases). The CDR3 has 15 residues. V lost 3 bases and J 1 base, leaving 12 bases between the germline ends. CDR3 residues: CASSLGAQSNYGYTF. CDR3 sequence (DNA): TGTGCCAGCAGTTTGGGGGCGCAGAGTAACTATGGCTACACCTTC.

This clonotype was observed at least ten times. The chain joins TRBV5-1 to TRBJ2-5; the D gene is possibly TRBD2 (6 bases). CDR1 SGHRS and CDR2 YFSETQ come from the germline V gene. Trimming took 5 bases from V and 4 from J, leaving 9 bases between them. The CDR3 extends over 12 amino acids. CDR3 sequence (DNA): TGCGCCAGCAGTGGTAGCGGAGAGACCCAGTACTTC. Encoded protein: CASSGSGETQYF. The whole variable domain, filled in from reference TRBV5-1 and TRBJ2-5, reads KAGVTQTPRYLIKTRGQQVTLSCSPISGHRSVSWYQQTPGQGLQFLFEYFSETQRNKGNFPGRFSGRQFSNSRSEMNVSTLELGDSALYLCASSGSGETQYFGPGTRLLVL.

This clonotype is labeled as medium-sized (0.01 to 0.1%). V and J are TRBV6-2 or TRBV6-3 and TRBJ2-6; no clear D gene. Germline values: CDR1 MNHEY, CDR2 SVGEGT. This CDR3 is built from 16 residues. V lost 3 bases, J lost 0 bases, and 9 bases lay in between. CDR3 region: CASSYQQTSGANVLTF. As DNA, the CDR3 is TGTGCCAGCAGTTATCAACAGACCTCTGGGGCCAACGTCCTGACTTTC.